This TCR beta chain was recovered during a study of cytotoxic CD8 clonotypes in ibrutinib-treated CLL. Study context: The study included eleven to twelve relapsed/refractory and roughly 16 treatment-naive patients; 17 to 18 had IGHV unmutated disease. By median around 69 months, around twelve had progressed and about 14 stayed remitted; responses had been 2 complete and roughly 25 partial.

Some clones are missing from TCRdb's copy, which holds only in-frame ones; the method was immunoSEQ multiplex PCR. Of roughly 130,000 clones in the sample, around 80% were seen once. Germline-derived CDR1 and CDR2 are SGHNT and YYREEE (reference sequence). CDR3 size: 13 residues. V was cut by 7 bases and J by 5 bases, with 13 bases left in between. This material consisted of PBMCs, taken after 12 months of ibrutinib treatment. This chain joins TRBV5-4 and TRBJ1-5, with a possible D match to TRBD1 (5 bases). This TCR was sampled from a human donor with chronic lymphocytic leukemia. CDR3 coding DNA: TGTGCCAGCGGGGGGGGACTGGATCAGCCCCAGCATTTT. Residues: CASGGGLDQPQHF.